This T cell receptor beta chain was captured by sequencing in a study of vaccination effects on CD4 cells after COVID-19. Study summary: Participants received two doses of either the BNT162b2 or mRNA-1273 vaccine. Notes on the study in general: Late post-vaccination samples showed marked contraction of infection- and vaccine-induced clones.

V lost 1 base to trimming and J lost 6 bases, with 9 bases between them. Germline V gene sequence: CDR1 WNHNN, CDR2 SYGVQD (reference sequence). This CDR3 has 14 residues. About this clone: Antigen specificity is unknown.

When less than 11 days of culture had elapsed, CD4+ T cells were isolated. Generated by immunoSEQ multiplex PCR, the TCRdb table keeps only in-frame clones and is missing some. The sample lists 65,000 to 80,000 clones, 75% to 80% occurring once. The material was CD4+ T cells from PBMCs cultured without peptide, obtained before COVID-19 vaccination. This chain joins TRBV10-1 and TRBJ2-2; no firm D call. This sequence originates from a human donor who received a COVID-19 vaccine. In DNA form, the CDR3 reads TGCGCCAGCAGTGAGTTATGGACCTCCGGGGAGCTGTTTTTT. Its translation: CASSELWTSGELFF.